This T cell receptor (beta chain) derives from a study of shared clonotypes between healthy human individuals. Whole-study findings and limits: Sampling covered blood only; tissue repertoires likely differ. In general, naive subsets displayed greater estimated richness than memory subsets did. Donor clonotype sharing was expected to depend on sequencing depth. Unshared clonotypes carried lower generation probabilities than those common to all four donors.

Points on this clone: The antigen is not known.

Sequencing used immunoSEQ multiplex PCR; TCRdb keeps in-frame clones, though not all of them. The repertoire holds nearly 1,000,000 clones, with over 75% as singletons. Input material: memory CD4+ T cells sorted from blood. Regarding subset: CD45RA-negative fraction. The sequence came from a young man in good health.

The CDR3 sequence is CATTHGEGETQYF. CDR3 DNA: TGTGCCACCACCCATGGGGAAGGGGAGACCCAGTACTTC. This rearrangement joins TRBV10-3 to TRBJ2-5; D is uncertain. The CDR3 is 13 residues long. V lost 10 bases to trimming and J lost 5 bases, with 17 bases between them. Germline V gene sequence: CDR1 ENHRY, CDR2 SYGVKD.